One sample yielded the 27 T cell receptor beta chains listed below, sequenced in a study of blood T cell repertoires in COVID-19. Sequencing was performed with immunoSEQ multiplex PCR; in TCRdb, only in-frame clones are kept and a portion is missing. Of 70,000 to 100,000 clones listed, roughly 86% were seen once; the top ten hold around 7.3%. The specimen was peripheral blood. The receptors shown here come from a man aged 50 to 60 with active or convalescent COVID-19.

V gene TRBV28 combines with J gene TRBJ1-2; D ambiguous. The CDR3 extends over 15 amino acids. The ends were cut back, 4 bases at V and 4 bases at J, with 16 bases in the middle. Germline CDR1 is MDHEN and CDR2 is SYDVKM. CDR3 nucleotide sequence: TGTGCCAGCAGTTCTCAGGACTCAATAGGCTATGGCTACACCTTC. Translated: CASSSQDSIGYGYTF.

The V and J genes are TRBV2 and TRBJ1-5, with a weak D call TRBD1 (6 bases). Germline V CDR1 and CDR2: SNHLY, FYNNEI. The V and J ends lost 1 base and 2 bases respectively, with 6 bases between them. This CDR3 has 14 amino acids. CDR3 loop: CASSEGQGNQPQHF. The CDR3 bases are TGTGCCAGCAGTGAAGGACAGGGCAATCAGCCCCAGCATTTT.

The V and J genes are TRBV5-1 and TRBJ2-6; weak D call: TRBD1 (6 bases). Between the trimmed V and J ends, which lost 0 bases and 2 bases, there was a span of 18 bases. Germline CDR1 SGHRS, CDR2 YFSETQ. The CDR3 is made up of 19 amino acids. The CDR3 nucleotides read TGCGCCAGCAGCTTGGCGACGACAGGAAAATTAGCTGGGGCCAACGTCCTGACTTTC. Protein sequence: CASSLATTGKLAGANVLTF. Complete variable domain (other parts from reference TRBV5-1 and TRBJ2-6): KAGVTQTPRYLIKTRGQQVTLSCSPISGHRSVSWYQQTPGQGLQFLFEYFSETQRNKGNFPGRFSGRQFSNSRSEMNVSTLELGDSALYLCASSLATTGKLAGANVLTFGAGSRLTVL.

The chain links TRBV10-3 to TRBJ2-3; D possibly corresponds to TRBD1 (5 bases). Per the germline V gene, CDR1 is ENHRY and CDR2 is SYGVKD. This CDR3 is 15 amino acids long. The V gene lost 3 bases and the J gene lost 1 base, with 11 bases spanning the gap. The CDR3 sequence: CAISDSGAGTDTQYF. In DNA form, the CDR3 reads TGTGCCATCAGTGATAGTGGGGCTGGCACAGATACGCAGTATTTT.

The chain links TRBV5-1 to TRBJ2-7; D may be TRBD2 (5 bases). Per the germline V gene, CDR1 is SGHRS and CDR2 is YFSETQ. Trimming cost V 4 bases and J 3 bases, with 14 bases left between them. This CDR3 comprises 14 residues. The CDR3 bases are TGCGCCAGCAGCACAACCGGGATCCACTACGAGCAGTACTTC. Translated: CASSTTGIHYEQYF.

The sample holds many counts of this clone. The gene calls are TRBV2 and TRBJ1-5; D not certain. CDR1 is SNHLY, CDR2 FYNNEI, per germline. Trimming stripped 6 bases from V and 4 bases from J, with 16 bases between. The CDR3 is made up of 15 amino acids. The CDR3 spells CASSHEAAINQPQHF. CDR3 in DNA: TGTGCCAGCAGCCACGAGGCAGCGATTAATCAGCCCCAGCATTTT.

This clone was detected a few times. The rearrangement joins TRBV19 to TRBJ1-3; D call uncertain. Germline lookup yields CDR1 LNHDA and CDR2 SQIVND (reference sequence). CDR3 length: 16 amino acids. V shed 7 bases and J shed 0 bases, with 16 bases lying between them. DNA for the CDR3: TGTGCCAGTATGCCGCTTAGATTAAGCTCTGGAAACACCATATATTTT. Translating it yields CASMPLRLSSGNTIYF.

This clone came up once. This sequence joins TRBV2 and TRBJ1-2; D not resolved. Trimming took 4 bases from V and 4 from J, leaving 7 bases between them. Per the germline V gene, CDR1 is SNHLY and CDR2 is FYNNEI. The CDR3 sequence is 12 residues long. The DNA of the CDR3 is TGTGCCAGCAGTGGGGCCGGCTATGGCTACACCTTC. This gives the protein CASSGAGYGYTF.

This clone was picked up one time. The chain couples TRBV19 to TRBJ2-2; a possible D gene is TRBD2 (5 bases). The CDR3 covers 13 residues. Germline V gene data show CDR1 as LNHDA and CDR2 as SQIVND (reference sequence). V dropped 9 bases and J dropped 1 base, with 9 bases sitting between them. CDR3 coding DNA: TGTGCCAGCTACCGGGAGAACACCGGGGAGCTGTTTTTT. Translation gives CASYRENTGELFF.

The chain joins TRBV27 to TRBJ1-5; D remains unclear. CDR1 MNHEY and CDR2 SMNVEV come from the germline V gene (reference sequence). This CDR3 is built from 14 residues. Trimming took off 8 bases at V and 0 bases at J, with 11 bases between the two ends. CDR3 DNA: TGTGCCAGCCATGACGGGTATAGCAATCAGCCCCAGCATTTT. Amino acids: CASHDGYSNQPQHF.

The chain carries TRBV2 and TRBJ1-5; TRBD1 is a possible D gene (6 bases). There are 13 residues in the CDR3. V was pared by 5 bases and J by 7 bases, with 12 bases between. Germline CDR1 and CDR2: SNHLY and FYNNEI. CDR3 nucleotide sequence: TGTGCCAGCAGTCCGACAGGACCACAGCCCCAGCATTTT. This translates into CASSPTGPQPQHF. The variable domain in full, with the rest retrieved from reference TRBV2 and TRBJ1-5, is EPEVTQTPSHQVTQMGQEVILRCVPISNHLYFYWYRQILGQKVEFLVSFYNNEISEKSEIFDDQFSVERPDGSNFTLKIRSTKLEDSAMYFCASSPTGPQPQHFGDGTRLSIL.

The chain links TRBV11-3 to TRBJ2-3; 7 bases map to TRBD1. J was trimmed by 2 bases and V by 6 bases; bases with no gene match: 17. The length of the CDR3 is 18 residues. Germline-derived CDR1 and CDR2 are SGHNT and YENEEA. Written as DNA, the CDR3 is TGTGCCAGCAGTTTCGTCCCAGGGGGAAGGGTATTCACAGATACGCAGTATTTT. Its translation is CASSFVPGGRVFTDTQYF.

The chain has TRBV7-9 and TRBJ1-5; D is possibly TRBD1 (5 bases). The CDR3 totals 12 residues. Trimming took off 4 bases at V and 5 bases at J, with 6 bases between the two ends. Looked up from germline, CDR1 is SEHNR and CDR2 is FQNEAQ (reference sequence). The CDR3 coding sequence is TGTGCCAGCAGCTCGGGGGATCAGCCCCAGCATTTT. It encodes CASSSGDQPQHF.

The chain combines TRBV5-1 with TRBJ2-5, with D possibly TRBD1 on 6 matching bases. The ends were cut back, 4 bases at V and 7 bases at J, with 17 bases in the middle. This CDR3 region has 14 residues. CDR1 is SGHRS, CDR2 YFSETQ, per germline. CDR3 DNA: TGCGCCAGCAGCGATACAACAGGGAAGGGGACCCAGTACTTC. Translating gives CASSDTTGKGTQYF.

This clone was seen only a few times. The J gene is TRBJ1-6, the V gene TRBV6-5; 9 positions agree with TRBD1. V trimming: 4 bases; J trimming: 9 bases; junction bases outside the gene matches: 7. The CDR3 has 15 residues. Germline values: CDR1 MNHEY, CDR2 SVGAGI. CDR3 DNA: TGTGCCAGCAGTTCACGCCACAGGGGGCCTTCACCCCTCCACTTT. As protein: CASSSRHRGPSPLHF.

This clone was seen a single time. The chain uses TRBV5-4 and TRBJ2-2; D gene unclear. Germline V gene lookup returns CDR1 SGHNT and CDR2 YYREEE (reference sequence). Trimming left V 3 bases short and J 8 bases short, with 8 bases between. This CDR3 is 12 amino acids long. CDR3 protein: CASSYISGELFF. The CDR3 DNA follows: TGTGCCAGCAGCTATATCTCTGGGGAGCTGTTTTTT.

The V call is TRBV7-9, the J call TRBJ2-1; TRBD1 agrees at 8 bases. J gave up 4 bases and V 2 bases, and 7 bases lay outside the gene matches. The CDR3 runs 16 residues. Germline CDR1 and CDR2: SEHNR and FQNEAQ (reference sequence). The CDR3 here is CASSLSRGLLYNEQFF. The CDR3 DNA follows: TGTGCCAGCAGCTTAAGCAGGGGGCTTTTATACAATGAGCAGTTCTTC.

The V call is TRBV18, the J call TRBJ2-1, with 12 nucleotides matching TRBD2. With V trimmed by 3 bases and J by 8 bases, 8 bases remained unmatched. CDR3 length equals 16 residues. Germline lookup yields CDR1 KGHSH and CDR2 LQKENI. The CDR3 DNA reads TGTGCCAGCTCACCCCCCCTAGCGGGGGGGCAGGATGAGCAGTTCTTC. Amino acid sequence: CASSPPLAGGQDEQFF.

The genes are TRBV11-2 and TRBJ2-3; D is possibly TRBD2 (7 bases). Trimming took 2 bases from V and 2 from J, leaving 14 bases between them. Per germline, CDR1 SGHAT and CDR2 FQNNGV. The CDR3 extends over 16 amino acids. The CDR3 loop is CASSLSAGATTDTQYF. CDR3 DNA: TGTGCCAGCAGCTTATCGGCGGGGGCCACCACAGATACGCAGTATTTT. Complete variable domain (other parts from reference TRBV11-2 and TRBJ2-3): EAGVAQSPRYKIIEKRQSVAFWCNPISGHATLYWYQQILGQGPKLLIQFQNNGVVDDSQLPKDRFSAERLKGVDSTLKIQPAKLEDSAVYLCASSLSAGATTDTQYFGPGTRLTVL.

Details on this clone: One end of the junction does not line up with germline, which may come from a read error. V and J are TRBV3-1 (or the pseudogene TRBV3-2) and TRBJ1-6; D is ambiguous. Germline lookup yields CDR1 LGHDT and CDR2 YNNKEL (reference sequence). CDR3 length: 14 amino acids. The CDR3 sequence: CASSHTSYNLPLHF. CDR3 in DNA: TGTGCCAGCAGCCACACCTCCTATAATTTACCCCTCCACTTT.

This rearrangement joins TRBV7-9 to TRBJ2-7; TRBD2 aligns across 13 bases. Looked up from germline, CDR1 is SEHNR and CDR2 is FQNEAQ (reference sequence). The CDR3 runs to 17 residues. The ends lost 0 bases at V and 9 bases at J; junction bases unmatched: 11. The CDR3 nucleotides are TGTGCCAGCAGCTTAGCACCGGGACTAGCGGGACCTACGAGGCAGTACGTC. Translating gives CASSLAPGLAGPTRQYV.

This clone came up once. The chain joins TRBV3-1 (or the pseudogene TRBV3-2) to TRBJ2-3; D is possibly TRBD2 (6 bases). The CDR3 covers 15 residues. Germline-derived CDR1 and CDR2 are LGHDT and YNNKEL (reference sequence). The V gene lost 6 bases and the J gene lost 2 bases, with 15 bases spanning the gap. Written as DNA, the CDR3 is TGTGCCAGCAGTCTCCAGGCGGGGCCCACAGATACGCAGTATTTT. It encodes CASSLQAGPTDTQYF.

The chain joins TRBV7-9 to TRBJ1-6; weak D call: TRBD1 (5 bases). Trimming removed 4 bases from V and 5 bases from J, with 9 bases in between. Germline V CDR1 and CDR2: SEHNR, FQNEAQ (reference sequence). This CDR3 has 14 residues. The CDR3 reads CASSSGLDNSPLHF. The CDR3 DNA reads TGTGCCAGCAGCTCAGGGTTGGATAATTCACCCCTCCACTTT.

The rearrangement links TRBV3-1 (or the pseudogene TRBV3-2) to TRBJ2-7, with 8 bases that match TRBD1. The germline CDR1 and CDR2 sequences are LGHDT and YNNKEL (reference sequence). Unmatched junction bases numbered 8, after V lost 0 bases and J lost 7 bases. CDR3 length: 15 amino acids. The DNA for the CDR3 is TGTGCCAGCAGCCAAGATCCGGTCAGGGGGCTTGAGCAGTACTTC. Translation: CASSQDPVRGLEQYF.

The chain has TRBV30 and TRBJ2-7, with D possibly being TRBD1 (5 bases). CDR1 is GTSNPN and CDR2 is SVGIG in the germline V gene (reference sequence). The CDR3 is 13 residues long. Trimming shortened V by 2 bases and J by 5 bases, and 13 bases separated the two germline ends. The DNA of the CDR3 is TGTGCCTGGAGTTGGGCAGGGATAAACGAGCAGTACTTC. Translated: CAWSWAGINEQYF.

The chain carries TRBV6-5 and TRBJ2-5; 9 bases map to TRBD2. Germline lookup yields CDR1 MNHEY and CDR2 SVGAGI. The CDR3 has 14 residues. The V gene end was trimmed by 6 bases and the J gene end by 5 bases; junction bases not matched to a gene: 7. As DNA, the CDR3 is TGTGCCAGCAGCCTTCTAGCGGGGCTGGAGACCCAGTACTTC. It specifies CASSLLAGLETQYF.

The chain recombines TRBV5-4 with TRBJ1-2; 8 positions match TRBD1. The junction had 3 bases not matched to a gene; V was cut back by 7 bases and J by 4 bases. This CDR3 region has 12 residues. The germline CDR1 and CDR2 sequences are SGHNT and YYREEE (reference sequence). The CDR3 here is CASVDRGYGYTF. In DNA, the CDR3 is TGTGCCAGCGTCGACAGGGGCTATGGCTACACCTTC.